A single sample gave rise to the 13 T cell receptor beta chains below, sequenced in a study of blood T cell repertoires in COVID-19. The method was immunoSEQ multiplex PCR; TCRdb's version includes in-frame clones alone and lacks a portion of them. Among some 300,000 clones listed, roughly 90% were seen once. Sequencing was performed on PBMCs or T cells enriched from blood (not recorded which). These receptors originate from a woman aged 25-40 years who had recovered from COVID-19.

The V and J genes are TRBV18 and TRBJ1-1; 7 bases match TRBD1. The V and J ends lost 4 bases and 2 bases, in that order; junction bases with no gene match: 7. This CDR3 region has 15 residues. Germline V lookup: CDR1 KGHSH, CDR2 LQKENI. The CDR3 bases are TGTGCCAGCTCACTAGACAGGGTTCGTAACACTGAAGCTTTCTTT. It codes for CASSLDRVRNTEAFF.

This clone was seen a single time. The chain has TRBV14 and TRBJ2-2; TRBD2 matches at 7 bases. The length of the CDR3 is 17 residues. The germline CDR1 and CDR2 sequences are SGHDN and FVKESK. Germline trimming cut 4 bases from V and 4 bases from J; bases unmatched to any gene: 12. In DNA form, the CDR3 reads TGTGCCAGCAGCCGCCGGCGGACTAGTACGGGCACCGGGGAGCTGTTTTTT. Its protein product is CASSRRRTSTGTGELFF.

This chain links TRBV14 with TRBJ2-1, with TRBD1 identical over 8 bases. Per germline, CDR1 SGHDN and CDR2 FVKESK. Trimming took 3 bases from V and 8 from J; bases not matched to a gene: 18. CDR3 length: 18 residues. The CDR3 nucleotides are TGTGCCAGCAGCCAGGCCCGATCCGGGACAGGTCTTTGGGATGAGCAGTTCTTC. Residues: CASSQARSGTGLWDEQFF. Supplemented by reference TRBV14 and TRBJ2-1, the full variable domain reads EAGVTQFPSHSVIEKGQTVTLRCDPISGHDNLYWYRRVMGKEIKFLLHFVKESKQDESGMPNNRFLAERTGGTYSTLKVQPAELEDSGVYFCASSQARSGTGLWDEQFFGPGTRLTVL.

A single count supports this clone. J is TRBJ2-1 and V is TRBV6-5, with a possible D match to TRBD1 (6 bases). Germline assignment: CDR1 MNHEY and CDR2 SVGAGI. Deletions cut 6 bases from V and 2 bases from J, with 11 bases between. The CDR3 loop spans 14 amino acids. The CDR3 DNA reads TGTGCCAGCAGGGGCAGGGGCCCCTACAATGAGCAGTTCTTC. This sequence encodes CASRGRGPYNEQFF.

The gene calls are TRBV2 and TRBJ1-1; unclear D gene. CDR1 and CDR2 from the germline V gene are SNHLY and FYNNEI. The CDR3 length is 14 residues. V was trimmed by 7 bases and J by 0 bases, leaving 12 bases between them. CDR3 protein: CASILEAMNTEAFF. The CDR3, as DNA: TGTGCCAGCATCTTGGAGGCCATGAACACTGAAGCTTTCTTT. The full variable domain, in which reference TRBV2 and TRBJ1-1 provide the parts outside the CDR3, is EPEVTQTPSHQVTQMGQEVILRCVPISNHLYFYWYRQILGQKVEFLVSFYNNEISEKSEIFDDQFSVERPDGSNFTLKIRSTKLEDSAMYFCASILEAMNTEAFFGQGTRLTVV.

Regarding this clone: Other DNA sequences of this sample code for an identical CDR3. The CDR3 here is CASSIQGDTEAFF. The CDR3, as DNA: TGTGCCAGTAGTATACAAGGGGACACTGAAGCTTTCTTT. The J gene is TRBJ1-1, the V gene TRBV19; tentative D call: TRBD1 (5 bases). The CDR3 extends over 13 amino acids. Deletions cut 2 bases from V and 3 bases from J, with 7 bases between. Germline values: CDR1 LNHDA, CDR2 SQIVND (reference sequence).

The rearrangement uses TRBV5-1 and TRBJ1-2; 12 nucleotides align to TRBD1. This CDR3 is built from 15 residues. Germline V gene sequence: CDR1 SGHRS, CDR2 YFSETQ. The trim removed 4 bases at V and 8 bases at J, leaving 9 bases unmatched. The CDR3, as DNA: TGCGCCAGCAGCCTGGGACAGGGGGCCGACGGGGGCTACACCTTC. Its protein product is CASSLGQGADGGYTF.

The sample holds a few counts of this clone. The rearrangement uses TRBV7-8 and TRBJ2-2, with TRBD1 matching over 7 bases. The CDR3 contains 15 residues. Germline-derived CDR1 and CDR2 are SGHVS and FQNEAQ. The junction had 6 bases not matched to a gene; V was cut back by 5 bases and J by 3 bases. This CDR3 reads CASSPDRAHTGELFF. CDR3 sequence (DNA): TGTGCCAGCAGCCCTGACAGGGCGCACACCGGGGAGCTGTTTTTT.

The chain uses TRBV4-1 and TRBJ2-7; TRBD2 aligns across 11 bases. With V trimmed by 4 bases and J by 2 bases, 13 bases remained unmatched. CDR3 size: 18 residues. The germline gives CDR1 MGHRA, CDR2 YSYEKL. Written as DNA, the CDR3 is TGCGCCAGCAGCCTTTTTCCGCAGACTAGCGGGACAACCTACGAGCAGTACTTC. Its protein product is CASSLFPQTSGTTYEQYF.

This clone was seen just once. The chain links TRBV27 to TRBJ2-7, with 8 bases that match TRBD2. This CDR3 is built from 14 residues. Trimming took 8 bases from V and 6 from J; bases not matched to a gene: 12. The germline V gene encodes CDR1 MNHEY and CDR2 SMNVEV (reference sequence). The CDR3 sequence is CASSMKAGVSEQYF. The CDR3 DNA is TGTGCCAGCTCGATGAAAGCGGGAGTGAGCGAGCAGTACTTC.

For the CDR3, the DNA is TGTGCCAGCAGTAGAGGGGGGGGGTTTAGCGCCTACAATGAGCAGTTCTTC. Its translation is CASSRGGGFSAYNEQFF. The chain recombines TRBV28 with TRBJ2-1; the D gene is possibly TRBD2 (7 bases). The germline V gene has CDR1 MDHEN and CDR2 SYDVKM. The CDR3 covers 17 residues. Trimming stripped 5 bases from V and 2 bases from J, with 19 bases between.

This rearrangement joins TRBV27 to TRBJ2-5; weak D call: TRBD1 (5 bases). This CDR3 contains 14 residues. Germline V lookup: CDR1 MNHEY, CDR2 SMNVEV (reference sequence). V shed 2 bases and J shed 3 bases, with 10 bases lying between them. The chain's CDR3 is CASSLVGAEETQYF. Here the CDR3 DNA reads TGTGCCAGCAGTTTAGTTGGGGCAGAAGAGACCCAGTACTTC.

The chain carries TRBV7-2 and TRBJ2-3, with 8 bases identical to TRBD2. Germline V lookup: CDR1 SGHTA, CDR2 FQGNSA. Unmatched junction bases numbered 8, after V lost 8 bases and J lost 7 bases. The CDR3 consists of 13 residues. In nucleotides, the CDR3 is TGTGCCAGCCGAATCCTTAGCGGGAATACGCAGTATTTT. Translation: CASRILSGNTQYF.